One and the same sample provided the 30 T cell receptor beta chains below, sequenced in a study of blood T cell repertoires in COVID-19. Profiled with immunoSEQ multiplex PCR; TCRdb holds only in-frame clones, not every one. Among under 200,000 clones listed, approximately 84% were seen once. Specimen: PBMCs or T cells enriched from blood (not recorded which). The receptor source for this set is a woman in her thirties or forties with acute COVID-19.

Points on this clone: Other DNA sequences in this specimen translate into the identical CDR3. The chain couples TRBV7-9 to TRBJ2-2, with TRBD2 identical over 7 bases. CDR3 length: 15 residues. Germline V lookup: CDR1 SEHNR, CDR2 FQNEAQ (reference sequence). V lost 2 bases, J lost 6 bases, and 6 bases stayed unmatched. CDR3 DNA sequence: TGTGCCAGCAGCTTACTGGGAGGGCGGCCCGGGGAGCTGTTTTTT. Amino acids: CASSLLGGRPGELFF.

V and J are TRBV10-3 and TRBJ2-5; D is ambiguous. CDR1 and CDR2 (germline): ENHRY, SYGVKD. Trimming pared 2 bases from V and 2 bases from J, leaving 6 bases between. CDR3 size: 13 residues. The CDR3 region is CAISEIEQETQYF. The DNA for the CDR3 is TGTGCCATCAGTGAGATAGAACAAGAGACCCAGTACTTC.

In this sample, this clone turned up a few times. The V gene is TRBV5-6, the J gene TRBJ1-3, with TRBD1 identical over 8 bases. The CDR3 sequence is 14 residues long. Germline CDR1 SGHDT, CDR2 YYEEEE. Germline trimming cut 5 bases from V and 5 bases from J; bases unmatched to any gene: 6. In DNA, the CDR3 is TGTGCCAGCAGTTCTGACAGGGGACGAAACACCATATATTTT. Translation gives CASSSDRGRNTIYF.

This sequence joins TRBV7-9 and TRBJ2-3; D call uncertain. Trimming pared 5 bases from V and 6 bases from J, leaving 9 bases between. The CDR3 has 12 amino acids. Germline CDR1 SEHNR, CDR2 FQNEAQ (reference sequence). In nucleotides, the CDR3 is TGTGCCAGCAGCAAACTCCGGGATACGCAGTATTTT. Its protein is CASSKLRDTQYF.

CDR3 loop: CASSRGQGGQETQYF. CDR3 bases: TGTGCCAGCAGCCGGGGACAGGGAGGGCAAGAGACCCAGTACTTC. The gene calls are TRBV7-9 and TRBJ2-5, with 9 bases aligning to TRBD1. Germline V gene data show CDR1 as SEHNR and CDR2 as FQNEAQ (reference sequence). J lost 2 bases, V lost 5 bases, and 6 bases had no gene match. CDR3 size: 15 residues.

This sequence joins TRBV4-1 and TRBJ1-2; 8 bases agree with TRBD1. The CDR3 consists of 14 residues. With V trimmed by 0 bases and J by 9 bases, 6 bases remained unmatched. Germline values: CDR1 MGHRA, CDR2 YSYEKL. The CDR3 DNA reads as TGCGCCAGCAGCCAAGAGCGGACAGGGTCGAGCTACACCTTC. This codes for CASSQERTGSSYTF.

CDR3 DNA sequence: TGTGCCAGCAGCCAAGGGGCTGCTGGAAACACCATATATTTT. Protein: CASSQGAAGNTIYF. V gene TRBV3-1 (or the pseudogene TRBV3-2) combines with J gene TRBJ1-3; D gene uncertain. V was trimmed by 1 base and J by 2 bases, leaving 6 bases between them. This CDR3 has 14 residues. CDR1 LGHDT and CDR2 YNNKEL come from the germline V gene (reference sequence).

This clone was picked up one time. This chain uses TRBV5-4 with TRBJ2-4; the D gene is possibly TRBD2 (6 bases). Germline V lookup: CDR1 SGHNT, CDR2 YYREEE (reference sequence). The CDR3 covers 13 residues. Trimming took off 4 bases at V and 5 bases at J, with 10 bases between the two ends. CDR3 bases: TGTGCCAGCAGCCCGGGGGACGAAAACATTCAGTACTTC. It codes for CASSPGDENIQYF. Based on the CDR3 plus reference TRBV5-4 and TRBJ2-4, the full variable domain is ETGVTQSPTHLIKTRGQQVTLRCSSQSGHNTVSWYQQALGQGPQFIFQYYREEENGRGNFPPRFSGLQFPNYSSELNVNALELDDSALYLCASSPGDENIQYFGAGTRLSVL.

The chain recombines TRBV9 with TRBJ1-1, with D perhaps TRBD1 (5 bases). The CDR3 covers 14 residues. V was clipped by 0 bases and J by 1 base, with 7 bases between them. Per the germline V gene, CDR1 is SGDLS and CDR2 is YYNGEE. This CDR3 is CASSVGQGNTEAFF. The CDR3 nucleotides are TGTGCCAGCAGCGTAGGCCAGGGGAACACTGAAGCTTTCTTT.

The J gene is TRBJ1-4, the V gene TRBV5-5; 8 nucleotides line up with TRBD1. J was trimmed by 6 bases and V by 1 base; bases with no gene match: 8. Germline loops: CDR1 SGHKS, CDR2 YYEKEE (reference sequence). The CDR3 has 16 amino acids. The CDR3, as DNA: TGTGCCAGCAGCTTGAACCCGAGACAGGGGTATGAAAAACTGTTTTTT. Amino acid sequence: CASSLNPRQGYEKLFF.

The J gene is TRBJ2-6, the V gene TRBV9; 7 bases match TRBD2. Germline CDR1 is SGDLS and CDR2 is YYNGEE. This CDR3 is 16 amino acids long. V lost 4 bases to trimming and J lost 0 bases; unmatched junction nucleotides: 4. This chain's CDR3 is CASSPRGDSGANVLTF. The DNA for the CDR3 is TGTGCCAGCAGCCCCCGGGGGGACTCTGGGGCCAACGTCCTGACTTTC. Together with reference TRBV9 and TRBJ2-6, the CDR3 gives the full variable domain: DSGVTQTPKHLITATGQRVTLRCSPRSGDLSVYWYQQSLDQGLQFLIQYYNGEERAKGNILERFSAQQFPDLHSELNLSSLELGDSALYFCASSPRGDSGANVLTFGAGSRLTVL.

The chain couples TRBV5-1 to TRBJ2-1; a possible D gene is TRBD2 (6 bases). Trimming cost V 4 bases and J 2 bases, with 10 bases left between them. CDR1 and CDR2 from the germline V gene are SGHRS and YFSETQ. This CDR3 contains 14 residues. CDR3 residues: CASSRDSTYNEQFF. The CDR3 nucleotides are TGCGCCAGCAGCCGGGACTCTACCTACAATGAGCAGTTCTTC.

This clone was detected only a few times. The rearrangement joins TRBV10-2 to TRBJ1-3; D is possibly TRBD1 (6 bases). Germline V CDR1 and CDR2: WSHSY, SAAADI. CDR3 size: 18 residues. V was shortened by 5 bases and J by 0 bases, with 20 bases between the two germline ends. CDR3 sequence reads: CASSYSGTSSISGNTIYF. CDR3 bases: TGCGCCAGCAGTTATTCCGGGACATCGTCCATCTCTGGAAACACCATATATTTT.

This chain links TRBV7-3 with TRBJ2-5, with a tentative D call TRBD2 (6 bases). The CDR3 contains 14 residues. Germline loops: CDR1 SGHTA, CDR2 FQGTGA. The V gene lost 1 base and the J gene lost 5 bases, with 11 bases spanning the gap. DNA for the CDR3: TGTGCCAGCAGCTTAAACGGGGCGGGGGAGACCCAGTACTTC. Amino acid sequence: CASSLNGAGETQYF.

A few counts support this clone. The CDR3 protein is CASSRTGSSISYNEQFF. The CDR3 region has the DNA TGTGCCAGCAGTCGGACAGGGAGCTCGATCTCCTACAATGAGCAGTTCTTC. This chain links TRBV27 with TRBJ2-1, with 8 bases identical to TRBD1. The ends lost 5 bases at V and 0 bases at J; junction bases unmatched: 9. The CDR3 covers 17 residues. CDR1 is MNHEY, CDR2 SMNVEV, per germline (reference sequence).

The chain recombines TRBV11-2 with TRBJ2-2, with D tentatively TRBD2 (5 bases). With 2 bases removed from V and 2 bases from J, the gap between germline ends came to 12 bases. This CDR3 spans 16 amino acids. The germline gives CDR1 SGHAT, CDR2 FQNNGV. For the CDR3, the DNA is TGTGCCAGCAGCTTATTTAGAGCGGCAAACACCGGGGAGCTGTTTTTT. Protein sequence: CASSLFRAANTGELFF.

The CDR3 loop is CASSPQIQETQYF. CDR3 in DNA: TGTGCCAGCAGCCCACAGATTCAAGAGACCCAGTACTTC. The chain combines TRBV7-2 with TRBJ2-5; D call uncertain. This CDR3 has 13 amino acids. Trimming removed 5 bases at V and 2 bases at J, with 9 bases between. CDR1 SGHTA and CDR2 FQGNSA come from the germline V gene.

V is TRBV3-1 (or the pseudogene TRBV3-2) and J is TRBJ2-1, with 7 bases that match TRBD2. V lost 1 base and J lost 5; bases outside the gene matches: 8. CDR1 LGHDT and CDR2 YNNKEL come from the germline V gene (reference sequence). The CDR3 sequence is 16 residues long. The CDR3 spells CASSQGVLRGNNEQFF. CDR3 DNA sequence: TGTGCCAGCAGCCAAGGGGTCTTGCGGGGGAACAATGAGCAGTTCTTC.

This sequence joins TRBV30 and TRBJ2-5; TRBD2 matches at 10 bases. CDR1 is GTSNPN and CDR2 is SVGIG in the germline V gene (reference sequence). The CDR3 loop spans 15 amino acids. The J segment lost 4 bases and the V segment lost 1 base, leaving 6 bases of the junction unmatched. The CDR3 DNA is TGTGCCTGGAGTGGGGGACTAGCGTCCGGAGAGACCCAGTACTTC. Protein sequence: CAWSGGLASGETQYF.

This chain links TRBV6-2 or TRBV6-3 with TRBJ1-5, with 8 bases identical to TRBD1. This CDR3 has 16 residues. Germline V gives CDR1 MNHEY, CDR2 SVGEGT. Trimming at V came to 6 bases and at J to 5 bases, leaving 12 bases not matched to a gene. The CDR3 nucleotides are TGTGCCAGCAGCCCCCTCAGGGGGCTGGTGTATCAGCCCCAGCATTTT. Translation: CASSPLRGLVYQPQHF.

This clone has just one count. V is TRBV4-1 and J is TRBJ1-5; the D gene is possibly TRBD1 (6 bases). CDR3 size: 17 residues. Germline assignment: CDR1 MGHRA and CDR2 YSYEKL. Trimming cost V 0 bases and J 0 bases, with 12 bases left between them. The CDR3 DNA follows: TGCGCCAGCAGCCAAGAATGGACAGCGAGTAGCAATCAGCCCCAGCATTTT. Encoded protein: CASSQEWTASSNQPQHF.

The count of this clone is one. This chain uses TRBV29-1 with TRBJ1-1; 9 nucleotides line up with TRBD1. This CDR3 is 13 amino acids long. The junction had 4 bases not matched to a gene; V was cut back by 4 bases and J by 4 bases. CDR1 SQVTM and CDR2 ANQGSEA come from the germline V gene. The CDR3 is CSVGRGQGTEAFF. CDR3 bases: TGCAGCGTTGGTCGGGGACAGGGCACTGAAGCTTTCTTT.

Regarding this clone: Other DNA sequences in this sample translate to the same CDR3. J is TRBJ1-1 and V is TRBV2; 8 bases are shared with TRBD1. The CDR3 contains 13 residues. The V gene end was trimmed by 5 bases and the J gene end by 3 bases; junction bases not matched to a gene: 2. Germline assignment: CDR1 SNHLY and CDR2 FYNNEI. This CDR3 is CASSRQGYTEAFF. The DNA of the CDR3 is TGTGCCAGCAGTAGACAGGGGTACACTGAAGCTTTCTTT.

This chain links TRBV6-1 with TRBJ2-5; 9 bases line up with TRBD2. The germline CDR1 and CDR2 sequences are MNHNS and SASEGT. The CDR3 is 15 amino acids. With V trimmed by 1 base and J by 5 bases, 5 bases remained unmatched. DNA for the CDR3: TGTGCCAGCAGTGAAGGCGGGGGGGGGCCGGAGACCCAGTACTTC. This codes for CASSEGGGGPETQYF.

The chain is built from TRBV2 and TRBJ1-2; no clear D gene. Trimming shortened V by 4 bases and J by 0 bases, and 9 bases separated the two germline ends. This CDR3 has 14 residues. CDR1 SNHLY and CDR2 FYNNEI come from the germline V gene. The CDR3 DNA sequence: TGTGCCAGCAGTGGCGCCGTTACTAACTATGGCTACACCTTC. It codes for CASSGAVTNYGYTF.

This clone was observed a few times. The CDR3 sequence is CASSLVRGLFGNTIYF. DNA of the CDR3: TGTGCCAGCAGCTTAGTGCGGGGGCTATTTGGAAACACCATATATTTT. The chain is built from TRBV7-9 and TRBJ1-3, with D maybe TRBD1 (6 bases). The CDR3 totals 16 residues. V lost 1 base to trimming and J lost 3 bases, with 13 bases between them. Germline lookup yields CDR1 SEHNR and CDR2 FQNEAQ (reference sequence). Full variable domain (outside the CDR3, taken from reference TRBV7-9 and TRBJ1-3): DTGVSQNPRHKITKRGQNVTFRCDPISEHNRLYWYRQTLGQGPEFLTYFQNEAQLEKSRLLSDRFSAERPKGSFSTLEIQRTEQGDSAMYLCASSLVRGLFGNTIYFGEGSWLTVV.

The CDR3 nucleotides are TGTGCCTGGAGTGTACAGGAGGGGAATGGCTACACCTTC. Its protein is CAWSVQEGNGYTF. The V and J genes are TRBV30 and TRBJ1-2; possibly TRBD1 for D (5 bases). Trimming removed 0 bases from V and 6 bases from J, with 11 bases in between. CDR3 length: 13 residues. The germline V gene has CDR1 GTSNPN and CDR2 SVGIG (reference sequence).

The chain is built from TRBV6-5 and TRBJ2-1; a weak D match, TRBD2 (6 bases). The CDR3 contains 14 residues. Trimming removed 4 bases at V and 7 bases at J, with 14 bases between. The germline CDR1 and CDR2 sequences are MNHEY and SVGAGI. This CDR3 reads CASSSAGPYNEQFF. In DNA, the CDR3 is TGTGCCAGCAGTTCCGCGGGACCATATAATGAGCAGTTCTTC.

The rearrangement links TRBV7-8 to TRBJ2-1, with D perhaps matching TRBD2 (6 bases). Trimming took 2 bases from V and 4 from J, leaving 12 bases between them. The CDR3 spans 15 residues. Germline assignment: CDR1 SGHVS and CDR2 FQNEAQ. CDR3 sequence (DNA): TGTGCCAGCAGCTTAAGAGTGGGACTGTACAATGAGCAGTTCTTC. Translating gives CASSLRVGLYNEQFF.

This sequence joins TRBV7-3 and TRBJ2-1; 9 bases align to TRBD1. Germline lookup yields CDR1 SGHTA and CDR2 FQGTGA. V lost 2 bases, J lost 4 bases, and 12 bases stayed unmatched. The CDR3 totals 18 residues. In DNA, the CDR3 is TGTGCCAGCAGCTTAGGCGCTCCCGGGACAGGGCTTTACAATGAGCAGTTCTTC. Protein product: CASSLGAPGTGLYNEQFF. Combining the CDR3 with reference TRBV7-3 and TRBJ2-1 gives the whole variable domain GAGVSQTPSNKVTEKGKYVELRCDPISGHTALYWYRQSLGQGPEFLIYFQGTGAADDSGLPNDRFFAVRPEGSVSTLKIQRTERGDSAVYLCASSLGAPGTGLYNEQFFGPGTRLTVL.